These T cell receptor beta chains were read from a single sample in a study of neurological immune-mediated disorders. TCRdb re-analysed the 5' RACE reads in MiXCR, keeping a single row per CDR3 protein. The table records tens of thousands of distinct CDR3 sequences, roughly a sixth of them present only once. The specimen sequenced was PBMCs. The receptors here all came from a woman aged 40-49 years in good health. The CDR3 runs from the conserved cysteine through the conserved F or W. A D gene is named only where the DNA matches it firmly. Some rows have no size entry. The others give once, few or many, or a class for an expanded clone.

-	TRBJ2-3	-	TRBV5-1	TGCGCCAGCACTTTAGCTAGCGCCTACACAGATACGCAGTATTTT	CASTLASAYTDTQYF
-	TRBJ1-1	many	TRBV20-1	TGCAGTGCTTCTACGGGACTGGATATAGCTTTCTTT	CSASTGLDIAFF
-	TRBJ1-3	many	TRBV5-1	TGCGCCAGCAGCCCGGACTTCTCTGGAAACACCATATATTTT	CASSPDFSGNTIYF
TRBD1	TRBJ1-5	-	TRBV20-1	TGCAGTGCTAGAGTGGACAGGGGGTACAATCAGCCCCAGCATTTT	CSARVDRGYNQPQHF
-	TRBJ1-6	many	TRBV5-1	TGCGCCAGCAGCTTGGAGTTCTTAGGGCAGGGGATTTCACCCCTCCACTTT	CASSLEFLGQGISPLHF
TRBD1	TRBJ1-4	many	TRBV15	TGTGCCACCAGCAGACCGGGACAGGGAAGCGAAAAACTGTTTTTT	CATSRPGQGSEKLFF
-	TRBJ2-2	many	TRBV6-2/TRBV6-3	TGTGCCAGCACTCTTCTCACGACGGGGGCGGGGGTACCTTCGAACACCGGGGAGCTGTTTTTT	CASTLLTTGAGVPSNTGELFF
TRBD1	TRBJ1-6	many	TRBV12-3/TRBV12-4	TGTGCCAGCAGTCCCACAGGGGGCGGTTCACCCCTCCACTTT	CASSPTGGGSPLHF
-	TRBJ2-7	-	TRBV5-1	TGCGCCAGCAGCTTGACGGGAACCTACGAGCAGTACTTC	CASSLTGTYEQYF
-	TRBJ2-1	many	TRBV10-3	TGTGCCATCAGTGAGGTGGAGTCATACAATGAGCAGTTCTTC	CAISEVESYNEQFF
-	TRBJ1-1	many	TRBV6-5	TGTGCCAGCAGCCGATCGGCGGGGGGCACTGAAGCTTTCTTT	CASSRSAGGTEAFF
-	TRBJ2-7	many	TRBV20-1	TGCAGTGCTAGAAGCGGACAATCCGTTTCCTACGAGCAGTACTTC	CSARSGQSVSYEQYF
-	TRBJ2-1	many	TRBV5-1	TGCGCCAGCAGCTTGTTGGCAGGGGAGGGGGACAATGAGCAGTTCTTC	CASSLLAGEGDNEQFF
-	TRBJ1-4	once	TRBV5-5	TGTGCCAGCAGCGTTGAGGGGAAATCAAATGAAAAACTGTTTTTT	CASSVEGKSNEKLFF
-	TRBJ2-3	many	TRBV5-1	TGCGCCAGCAGCCGCTCGGAGGGACCCACAGATACGCAGTATTTT	CASSRSEGPTDTQYF
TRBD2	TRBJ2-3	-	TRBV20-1	TGCAGTGTGTCCCTCGGGGGACTAATGGTCGCCGGTACGCAGTATTTT	CSVSLGGLMVAGTQYF
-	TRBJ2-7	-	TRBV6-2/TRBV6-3	TGTGCCAGCAGCCCAGGGTTTTCTCGGCACTACGAGCAGTACTTC	CASSPGFSRHYEQYF
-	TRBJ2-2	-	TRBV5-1	TGCGCCAGCAGCTTATTAGCGTCGAACACCGGGGAGCTGTTTTTT	CASSLLASNTGELFF
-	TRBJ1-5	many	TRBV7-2	TGTGCCAGCTCGGGGGGCGGGGTTGGCAATCAGCCCCAGCATTTT	CASSGGGVGNQPQHF
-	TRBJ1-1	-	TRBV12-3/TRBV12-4	TGTGACAGCAGTTTCGGGGGGAACACTGAAGCTTTCTTT	CDSSFGGNTEAFF
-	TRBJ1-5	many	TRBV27	TGTGCCAGCAGTTTAATGTGGGATCAGCCCCAGCATTTT	CASSLMWDQPQHF
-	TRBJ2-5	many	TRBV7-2	TGTGCCAGCAGCCTCCAAGAGGGACGAGAGACCCAGTACTTC	CASSLQEGRETQYF
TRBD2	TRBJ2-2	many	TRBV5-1	TGCGCCAGCAGCCAACCCCTAGCGGGGGCCAACACCGGGGAGCTGTTTTTT	CASSQPLAGANTGELFF
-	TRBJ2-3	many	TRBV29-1	TGCAGCGTTGAGCCCTACACCACAGATACGCAGTATTTT	CSVEPYTTDTQYF
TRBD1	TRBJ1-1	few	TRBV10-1	TGCGCCACCAAAGGACAGGGGACGAACACTGAAGCTTTCTTT	CATKGQGTNTEAFF
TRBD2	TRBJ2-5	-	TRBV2	TGTGCCAGCAGTAGGGGACTAGCGGAAGAGGCCCAGTACTTC	CASSRGLAEEAQYF
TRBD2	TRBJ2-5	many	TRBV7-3	TGTGCCAGCGGACTAGCGAGGCAAGAGACCCAGTACTTC	CASGLARQETQYF
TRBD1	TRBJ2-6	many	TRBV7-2	TGTGCCAGCAGCTTAGCAGCAGGGGGCGATGGGGCCAACGTCCTGACTTTC	CASSLAAGGDGANVLTF
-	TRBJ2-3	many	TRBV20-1	TGCAGTGCCCGGGAGGGGGCTACAGATACGCAGTATTTT	CSAREGATDTQYF
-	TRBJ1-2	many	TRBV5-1	TGCGCCAGCAGCACCCCGGGCGAGACCAACTATGGCTACACCTTC	CASSTPGETNYGYTF
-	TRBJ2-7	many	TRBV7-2	TGTGCCAGCAGCCCCCCGTCGGGAAGGAACTACGAGCAGTACTTC	CASSPPSGRNYEQYF
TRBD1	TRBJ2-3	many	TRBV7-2	TGTGCCAGCAGCTCCAATAGACAGGGGATCACAGATACGCAGTATTTT	CASSSNRQGITDTQYF
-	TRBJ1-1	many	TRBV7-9	TGTGCCAGCAGCCGGGACACCGGACGGCCGTTGGAAGCTTTCTTT	CASSRDTGRPLEAFF
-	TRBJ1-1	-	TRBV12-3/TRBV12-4	TGTGCCAGCAGTCCCGGACGGGAGAGGAACACTGAAGCTTTCTTT	CASSPGRERNTEAFF
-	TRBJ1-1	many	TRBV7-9	TGTGCCAGCAGCTTACAAACGGGGGGCGTGGGGACTGAAGCTTTCTTT	CASSLQTGGVGTEAFF
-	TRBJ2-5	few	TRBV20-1	TGCAGTGCTAGAGATGGCACAGGGCCGGAGACCCAGTACTTC	CSARDGTGPETQYF
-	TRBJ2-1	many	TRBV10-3	TGTGCCATCCACAAAGCGGAGGGGTCTATGGATGAGCAGTTCTTC	CAIHKAEGSMDEQFF
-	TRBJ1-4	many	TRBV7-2	TGTGCCAGCAGTCGGAGGGGGGCTAATGAAAAACTGTTTTTT	CASSRRGANEKLFF
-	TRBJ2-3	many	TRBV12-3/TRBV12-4	TGTGCCAGCAGTTTTATGGGTAAAGATACGCAGTATTTT	CASSFMGKDTQYF
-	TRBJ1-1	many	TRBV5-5	TGTGCCAGCAGCTTTGACGTCCCTGCGCTGAACACTGAAGCTTTCTTT	CASSFDVPALNTEAFF
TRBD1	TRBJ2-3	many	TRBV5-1	TGCGCCAGCAGCTGGGCGACAGGGGGCACAGATACGCAGTATTTT	CASSWATGGTDTQYF
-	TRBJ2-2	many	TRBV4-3	TGCGCCAGCAGCCAAGCGGCTAGCCCCGGGGAGCTGTTTTTT	CASSQAASPGELFF
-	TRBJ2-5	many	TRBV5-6	TGTGCCAGCAGCGTGTTTAGGGGTAGCGGAGAGTTGCAAGAGACCCAGTACTTC	CASSVFRGSGELQETQYF